This T cell receptor beta chain was captured by sequencing in a study of beta chain features in type 1 diabetes. The entirety of the isolated RNA underwent reverse transcription, so expressed TCRB transcripts were sequenced. This table comes from immunoSEQ multiplex PCR, and its TCRdb copy is limited to in-frame clones, with some not included. The table lists roughly 300,000 clones, around 15% of them singletons. The study's findings and limits: Any HLA effect on TCRB rearrangement was left unresolved by small sub-analyses. Among patients with Type 1 diabetes, TCRB CDR3s were moderately but significantly shorter in every one of the four CD4+ subsets.

J gave up 8 bases and V 5 bases, and 22 bases lay outside the gene matches. CDR1 and CDR2 (germline): SGHVS, FQNEAQ. This CDR3 spans 19 amino acids. In its sample, this clone was seen a few times. Its specificity is not known. Each of the CD4+ naive, central memory, regulatory and stem cell-like memory populations was sorted via CD45RO/CCR7/CD25/CD127/CD95/CD27. The sample comprised central memory CD4+ T cells from blood. This TCR was recovered from a man aged 30 to 45 in good health. V usage is TRBV7-8 and J usage is TRBJ2-1; TRBD2 aligns across 9 bases. CDR3 coding DNA: TGTGCCAGCAGCAAGGGGAGGGCTGCCGTTGGACTAGCGATACATGAGCAGTTCTTC. Protein product: CASSKGRAAVGLAIHEQFF.